The present T cell receptor beta chain was sequenced within a study of T cell repertoires and HLA-DP antigens. Study summary: In vitro CD4+ alloreactivity was against HeLa-presented HLA-DP. A couple of male donors and one female donor spanned ages 18-to-29 through 60-to-69. Pre-culture CD4+ samples used approximately 1,200 ng DNA versus about 220 ng for CD137+CD4+ sorts.

On this clone itself: Its antigen is unknown.

From germline, CDR1 is LGHNT and CDR2 FRNRAP. The V and J ends lost 3 bases and 6 bases respectively, with 12 bases between them. This CDR3 is built from 13 residues. Primers targeted 54 TRBV and 13 TRBJ segments. Only in-frame clones appear in the TCRdb table, and some are missing; sequencing was by immunoSEQ multiplex PCR. This table holds about 89,000 clones, approximately 86% found once. The rearrangement links TRBV12-5 to TRBJ2-7, with D hard to call. Source material: CD4+ T cells from PBMCs. This receptor was identified in a man aged 45 to 65 in good health and CMV-seronegative. CDR3 bases: TGTGCTAGTGGTTTCTCCGGCCGACCCGAGCAGTACTTC. Translated: CASGFSGRPEQYF.